This TCR beta chain came from a study of T-cell memory formation after mild COVID-19. The CDR3 loop spans 11 amino acids. V lost 3 bases to trimming and J lost 6 bases, with 8 bases between them. Germline CDR1 reads DFQATT; CDR2 reads SNEGSKA (reference sequence). TCRdb fed the 5' RACE reads into MiXCR, producing one record per CDR3 protein. The data contain around 500,000 distinct CDR3 sequences, roughly 18% of them singletons. This clonotype was seen a handful of times. The TCR sequence derives from an adult woman who had mild COVID-19 (a few samples of this study predate the infection). Cell type and time point are not known. The sequencing input was PBMCs or a T cell subset sorted from them (not recorded which). The chain has TRBV20-1 and TRBJ2-5, with a tentative D call TRBD2 (6 bases). CDR3 residues: CSARGRKTQYF. The CDR3 region has the DNA TGCAGTGCTAGGGGGAGGAAGACCCAGTACTTC.